These 27 T cell receptor beta chains came from one sample sequenced in a study of cytomegalovirus exposure and HLA in healthy donors. Amplification used 60 Vbeta primers and 13 Jbeta primers. This table comes from immunoSEQ multiplex PCR, and its TCRdb copy is limited to in-frame clones, with some not included. The data show some 170,000 clones, about four fifths seen once. Sequencing input: PBMCs. These receptor sequences come from a young woman in good health and CMV-seropositive.

The V and J genes are TRBV28 and TRBJ1-1; D ambiguous. Trimming pared 6 bases from V and 8 bases from J, leaving 13 bases between. Looked up from germline, CDR1 is MDHEN and CDR2 is SYDVKM. CDR3 length: 12 residues. The CDR3 DNA follows: TGTGCCAGCAGCCCCCACCGGTTGGAAGCTTTCTTT. Its translation: CASSPHRLEAFF.

This clone was seen only once. V gene TRBV5-1 combines with J gene TRBJ2-5; 10 bases are shared with TRBD2. CDR3 length: 15 residues. Germline values: CDR1 SGHRS, CDR2 YFSETQ. Trimming took 0 bases from V and 5 from J; bases not matched to a gene: 4. CDR3 in amino acids: CASSLAGTSEETQYF. The CDR3 DNA follows: TGCGCCAGCAGCTTGGCCGGGACTAGCGAGGAGACCCAGTACTTC. The full variable domain, rest sourced from reference TRBV5-1 and TRBJ2-5, is KAGVTQTPRYLIKTRGQQVTLSCSPISGHRSVSWYQQTPGQGLQFLFEYFSETQRNKGNFPGRFSGRQFSNSRSEMNVSTLELGDSALYLCASSLAGTSEETQYFGPGTRLLVL.

This chain connects TRBV6-6 to TRBJ1-2, with a possible D match to TRBD1 (6 bases). Looked up from germline, CDR1 is MNHNY and CDR2 is SVGAGI (reference sequence). This CDR3 comprises 14 residues. V was trimmed by 7 bases and J by 8 bases, leaving 20 bases between them. CDR3 in DNA: TGTGCCAGCAATCCTTCGACCGACAGGACAGGCTACACCTTC. Translation: CASNPSTDRTGYTF.

Worth noting for this clone: The junction shows a germline mismatch at one end, possibly a read error. The DNA for the CDR3 is TGTGCCAGCACCGAGAGGGCGGGCTTT. This encodes CASTERAGF. The chain has TRBV2 and TRBJ1-1; the D is unclear. Germline V lookup: CDR1 SNHLY, CDR2 FYNNEI. This CDR3 has 9 amino acids.

The rearrangement joins TRBV6-5 to TRBJ2-5; 8 nucleotides agree with TRBD1. The ends lost 5 bases at V and 2 bases at J; junction bases unmatched: 4. CDR1 and CDR2 (germline): MNHEY, SVGAGI. The CDR3 consists of 14 residues. CDR3 nucleotide sequence: TGTGCCAGCAGTCCAACAGGGGGACAAGAGACCCAGTACTTC. Translating gives CASSPTGGQETQYF.

V is TRBV7-9 and J is TRBJ2-3, with a possible D match to TRBD1 (6 bases). Trimming cost V 8 bases and J 3 bases, with 24 bases left between them. The CDR3 loop spans 17 amino acids. Germline V gene data show CDR1 as SEHNR and CDR2 as FQNEAQ (reference sequence). CDR3 coding DNA: TGTGCCAGCGTCGTCTCAAACCCTAGCAGGGGTACAGATACGCAGTATTTT. This sequence encodes CASVVSNPSRGTDTQYF.

Concerning this clone: One end of the junction does not line up with germline, which may come from a read error. Other DNA sequences in this specimen translate into the identical CDR3. The CDR3 is CASSFMRNSPLHF. The CDR3 bases are TGTGCCAGCAGCTTTATGAGAAATTCGCCCCTCCACTTT. V is TRBV7-9 and J is TRBJ1-6; no reliable D call. Germline V lookup: CDR1 SEHNR, CDR2 FQNEAQ (reference sequence). CDR3 length: 13 residues.

The chain recombines TRBV7-9 with TRBJ1-2; perhaps TRBD1 as D (6 bases). The V gene's germline CDR1 is SEHNR and CDR2 FQNEAQ (reference sequence). V was pared by 1 base and J by 4 bases, with 13 bases between. The CDR3 loop spans 15 amino acids. CDR3 nucleotide sequence: TGTGCCAGCAGCTTAGTCACGACAGGCACCTATGGCTACACCTTC. Its translation: CASSLVTTGTYGYTF.

J is TRBJ2-3 and V is TRBV9; D not certain. Trimming pared 3 bases from V and 3 bases from J, leaving 14 bases between. The germline V gene encodes CDR1 SGDLS and CDR2 YYNGEE. CDR3 length equals 15 residues. The CDR3 DNA is TGTGCCAGCAGCGGTGAGCTTGCCACGACAGATACGCAGTATTTT. This encodes CASSGELATTDTQYF.

V usage is TRBV5-1 and J usage is TRBJ1-1; TRBD1 matches at 11 bases. Germline CDR1 reads SGHRS; CDR2 reads YFSETQ. CDR3 length: 16 amino acids. Trimming took 4 bases from V and 4 from J; bases not matched to a gene: 9. CDR3 loop: CASSPDRGQRVTEAFF. The CDR3 nucleotides read TGCGCCAGCAGCCCGGACAGGGGGCAACGGGTCACTGAAGCTTTCTTT.

The chain combines TRBV18 with TRBJ2-5; possibly TRBD2 for D (5 bases). V dropped 1 base and J dropped 5 bases, with 11 bases sitting between them. CDR1 and CDR2 from the germline V gene are KGHSH and LQKENI. The CDR3 is 14 residues long. The chain's CDR3 is CASSPRGNGETQYF. In DNA form, the CDR3 reads TGTGCCAGCTCACCACGAGGGAATGGCGAGACCCAGTACTTC.

This chain links TRBV9 with TRBJ1-2; unclear D gene. V shed 0 bases and J shed 1 base, with 13 bases lying between them. This CDR3 region has 16 residues. Germline V gene data show CDR1 as SGDLS and CDR2 as YYNGEE. The CDR3 sequence is CASSVVFDRLNYGYTF. The CDR3 coding sequence is TGTGCCAGCAGCGTAGTATTCGACCGACTTAACTATGGCTACACCTTC.

CDR3 nucleotide sequence: TGTGCCAGCAGTGCAGAGGGTTCCACCGGGGAGCTGTTTTTT. Amino acid sequence: CASSAEGSTGELFF. The chain links TRBV6-4 to TRBJ2-2, with D perhaps matching TRBD2 (5 bases). The CDR3 is 14 residues long. With 4 bases removed from V and 4 bases from J, the gap between germline ends came to 10 bases. CDR1 is MRHNA, CDR2 SNTAGT, per germline.

This clone has just a few counts. One end of the junction is discordant with germline, which a read error may explain. This chain links TRBV5-5 with TRBJ1-4; 9 positions match TRBD1. Germline CDR1 reads SGHKS; CDR2 reads YYEKEE (reference sequence). The CDR3 has 13 residues. The CDR3 protein is CASSSTGGGQGDF. The CDR3 DNA sequence: TGTGCCAGCAGCTCGACCGGGGGGGGACAGGGAGACTTT.

Only one count was recorded for this clone. The chain couples TRBV27 to TRBJ2-1; 9 nucleotides match TRBD2. The CDR3 runs to 16 residues. J lost 5 bases, V lost 7 bases, and 12 bases had no gene match. Germline lookup yields CDR1 MNHEY and CDR2 SMNVEV (reference sequence). CDR3 sequence (DNA): TGTGCCAGCAACCCGGGACTAGCCGGGCCAAACAATGAGCAGTTCTTC. It yields the protein CASNPGLAGPNNEQFF.

This clone was recorded a few times. V is TRBV19 and J is TRBJ2-1; D is ambiguous. Germline assignment: CDR1 LNHDA and CDR2 SQIVND (reference sequence). CDR3 length: 12 residues. V was cut by 8 bases and J by 7 bases, with 12 bases left in between. The CDR3 DNA reads as TGTGCCAGTCGCTCCATCGGGAATGAGCAGTTCTTC. Protein: CASRSIGNEQFF.

This clone showed up just a few times. The V call is TRBV6-1, the J call TRBJ1-2; 9 bases are a match to TRBD1. The CDR3 sequence is 13 residues long. CDR1 and CDR2 from the germline V gene are MNHNS and SASEGT. With V trimmed by 8 bases and J by 4 bases, 5 bases remained unmatched. CDR3 amino acids: CASLRTGAYGYTF. CDR3 coding DNA: TGTGCCAGCCTTAGGACAGGGGCCTATGGCTACACCTTC.

The chain couples TRBV7-8 to TRBJ2-7; 7 nucleotides agree with TRBD1. CDR1 is SGHVS and CDR2 is FQNEAQ in the germline V gene. The CDR3 is 15 amino acids. After removal of 4 bases from V and 5 bases from J, the junction contained 11 bases not matched to a gene. CDR3 sequence (DNA): TGTGCCAGCAGCTCGACAGGGCGGATCTTGGACGAGCAGTACTTC. Its translation is CASSSTGRILDEQYF.

The V call is TRBV11-2, the J call TRBJ1-1; D is ambiguous. The germline CDR1 and CDR2 sequences are SGHAT and FQNNGV. This CDR3 is 15 amino acids long. The V and J ends lost 0 bases and 1 base respectively, with 9 bases between them. CDR3 residues: CASSLDSYPNTEAFF. CDR3 DNA: TGTGCCAGCAGCTTAGACAGTTACCCGAACACTGAAGCTTTCTTT.

The chain links TRBV7-3 to TRBJ1-2, with 8 bases matching TRBD1. The V gene end was trimmed by 3 bases and the J gene end by 4 bases; junction bases not matched to a gene: 7. Germline V gene data show CDR1 as SGHTA and CDR2 as FQGTGA. The CDR3 length is 15 residues. The CDR3 spells CASSLKSGGPYGYTF. The CDR3 coding sequence is TGTGCCAGCAGCTTGAAGTCAGGGGGCCCCTATGGCTACACCTTC.

This clone occurred a few times. The CDR3 coding sequence is TGCAGCGTCCTGAAGTGGGTGTTCGACACTAGCGGGGTGCGGGTTCGCTCCTACAATGAGCAGTTCTTC. Translation gives CSVLKWVFDTSGVRVRSYNEQFF. The gene calls are TRBV29-1 and TRBJ2-1; 10 nucleotides align to TRBD2. The CDR3 length is 23 residues. Germline CDR1 SQVTM, CDR2 ANQGSEA. V gave up 6 bases and J gave up 0 bases; unmatched junction bases: 29.

Here the CDR3 DNA reads TGTGCCAGCAGCAACACCCGTGAAAAACTGTTTTTT. Translating gives CASSNTREKLFF. This chain joins TRBV7-9 and TRBJ1-4; D not certain. V was pared by 5 bases and J by 7 bases, with 8 bases between. Looked up from germline, CDR1 is SEHNR and CDR2 is FQNEAQ (reference sequence). This CDR3 region has 12 residues.

For this clone: The junction departs from the called germline gene at one end, perhaps through a read error. Other DNA sequences in the sample encode the same CDR3. This chain links TRBV19 with TRBJ2-7; a possible D gene is TRBD2 (5 bases). The CDR3 runs 13 residues. Germline CDR1 LNHDA, CDR2 SQIVND (reference sequence). The CDR3, as DNA: TGCGCCAGTAGACAACTATCCGGGAACGAGCAGTACTTC. This translates into CASRQLSGNEQYF.

The sample holds one count of this clone. The chain joins TRBV7-9 to TRBJ1-6, with TRBD1 as a possible D gene (6 bases). The CDR3 covers 16 residues. The germline V and J ends were trimmed by 4 bases and 7 bases, with 17 bases remaining between them. Germline V gives CDR1 SEHNR, CDR2 FQNEAQ (reference sequence). CDR3 sequence: CASSSNGQRANSPLHF. CDR3 bases: TGTGCCAGCAGCTCGAATGGACAGCGTGCCAATTCACCCCTCCACTTT.

This clone has just one count. The rearrangement joins TRBV6-4 to TRBJ1-2; possibly TRBD1 for D (5 bases). Germline V gene data show CDR1 as MRHNA and CDR2 as SNTAGT. V lost 8 bases and J lost 8, with 18 bases in between. The CDR3 has 13 residues. DNA for the CDR3: TGTGCCAGCGAATTGGAGGGGTTGGGCGGCTACACCTTC. Encoded protein: CASELEGLGGYTF.

The V gene is TRBV4-1, the J gene TRBJ1-3; a possible D gene is TRBD1 (5 bases). Trimming stripped 0 bases from V and 2 bases from J, with 8 bases between. Germline V gene lookup returns CDR1 MGHRA and CDR2 YSYEKL. This CDR3 contains 15 residues. The CDR3, as DNA: TGCGCCAGCAGCCAAGATCCAGGGCCTGGAAACACCATATATTTT. Translation: CASSQDPGPGNTIYF.

The chain combines TRBV6-5 with TRBJ1-3; a weak D match, TRBD1 (5 bases). Trimming pared 2 bases from V and 1 base from J, leaving 9 bases between. Germline V gene sequence: CDR1 MNHEY, CDR2 SVGAGI. CDR3 length: 15 amino acids. For the CDR3, the DNA is TGTGCCAGCAGTTACGGGGGGACGTCTGGAAACACCATATATTTT. Translation: CASSYGGTSGNTIYF.